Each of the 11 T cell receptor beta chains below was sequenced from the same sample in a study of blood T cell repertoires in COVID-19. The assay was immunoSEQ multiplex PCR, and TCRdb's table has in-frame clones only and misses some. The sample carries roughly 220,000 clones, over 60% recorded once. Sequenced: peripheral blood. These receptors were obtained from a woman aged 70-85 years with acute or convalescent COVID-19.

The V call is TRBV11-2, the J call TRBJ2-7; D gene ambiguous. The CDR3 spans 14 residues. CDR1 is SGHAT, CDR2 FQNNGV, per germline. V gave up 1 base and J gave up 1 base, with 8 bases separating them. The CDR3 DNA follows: TGTGCCAGCAGCTTAGCACGCGCTTCCTACGAGCAGTACTTC. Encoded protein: CASSLARASYEQYF.

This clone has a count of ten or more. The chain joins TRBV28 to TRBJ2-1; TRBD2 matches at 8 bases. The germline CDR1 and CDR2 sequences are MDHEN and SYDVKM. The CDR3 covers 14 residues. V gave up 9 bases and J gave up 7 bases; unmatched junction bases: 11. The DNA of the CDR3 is TGTGCCAGTCGGCGGAGCGGGAGTTTGAATGAGCAGTTCTTC. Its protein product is CASRRSGSLNEQFF.

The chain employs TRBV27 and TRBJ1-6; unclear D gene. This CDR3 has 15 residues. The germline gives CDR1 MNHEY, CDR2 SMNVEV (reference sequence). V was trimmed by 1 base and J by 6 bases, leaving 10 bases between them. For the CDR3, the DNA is TGTGCCAGCAGTTTATTCGCACAGAGTAATTCACCCCTCCACTTT. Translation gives CASSLFAQSNSPLHF.

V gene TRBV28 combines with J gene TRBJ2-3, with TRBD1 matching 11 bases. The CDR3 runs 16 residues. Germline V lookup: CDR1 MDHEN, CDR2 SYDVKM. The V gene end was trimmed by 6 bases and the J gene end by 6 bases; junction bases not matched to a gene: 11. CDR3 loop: CASRTYRDRGSDTQYF. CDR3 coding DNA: TGTGCCAGCAGAACCTACCGGGACAGGGGGTCGGATACGCAGTATTTT.

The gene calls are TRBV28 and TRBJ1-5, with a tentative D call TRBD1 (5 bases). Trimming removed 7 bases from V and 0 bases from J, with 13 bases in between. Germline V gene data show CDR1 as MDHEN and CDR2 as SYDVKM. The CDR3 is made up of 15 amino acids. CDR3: CASNTRGFSNQPQHF. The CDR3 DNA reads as TGTGCCAGCAATACCCGGGGGTTTAGCAATCAGCCCCAGCATTTT.

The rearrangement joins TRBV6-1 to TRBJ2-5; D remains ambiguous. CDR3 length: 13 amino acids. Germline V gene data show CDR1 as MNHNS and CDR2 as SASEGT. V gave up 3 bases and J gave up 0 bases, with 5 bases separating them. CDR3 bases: TGTGCCAGCAGTGACGTCCACCAAGAGACCCAGTACTTC. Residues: CASSDVHQETQYF.

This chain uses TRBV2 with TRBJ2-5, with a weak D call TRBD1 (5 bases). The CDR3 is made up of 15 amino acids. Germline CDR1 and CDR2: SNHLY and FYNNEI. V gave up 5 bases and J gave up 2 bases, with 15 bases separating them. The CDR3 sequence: CASSYSQGRQETQYF. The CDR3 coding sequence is TGTGCCAGCAGTTACAGCCAGGGCCGACAAGAGACCCAGTACTTC.

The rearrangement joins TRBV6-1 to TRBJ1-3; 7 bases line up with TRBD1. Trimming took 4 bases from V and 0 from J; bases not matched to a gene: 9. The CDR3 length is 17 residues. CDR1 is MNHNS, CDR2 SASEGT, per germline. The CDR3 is CASSVRGDRNSGNTIYF. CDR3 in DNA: TGTGCCAGCAGTGTGAGGGGGGACAGAAACTCTGGAAACACCATATATTTT.

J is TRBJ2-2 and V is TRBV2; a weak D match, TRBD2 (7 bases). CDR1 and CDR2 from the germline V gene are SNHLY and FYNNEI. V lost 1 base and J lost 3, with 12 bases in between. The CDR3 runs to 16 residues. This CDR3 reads CASSEVRGADTGELFF. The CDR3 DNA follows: TGTGCCAGCAGTGAAGTTCGGGGGGCTGACACCGGGGAGCTGTTTTTT. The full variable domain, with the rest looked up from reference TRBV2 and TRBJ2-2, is EPEVTQTPSHQVTQMGQEVILRCVPISNHLYFYWYRQILGQKVEFLVSFYNNEISEKSEIFDDQFSVERPDGSNFTLKIRSTKLEDSAMYFCASSEVRGADTGELFFGEGSRLTVL.

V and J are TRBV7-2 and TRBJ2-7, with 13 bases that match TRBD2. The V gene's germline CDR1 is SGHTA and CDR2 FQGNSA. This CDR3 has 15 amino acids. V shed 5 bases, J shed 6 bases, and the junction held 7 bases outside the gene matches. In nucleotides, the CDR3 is TGTGCCAGCAGCCGGCCGGGACTAGCGGGATTCGAGCAGTACTTC. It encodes CASSRPGLAGFEQYF.

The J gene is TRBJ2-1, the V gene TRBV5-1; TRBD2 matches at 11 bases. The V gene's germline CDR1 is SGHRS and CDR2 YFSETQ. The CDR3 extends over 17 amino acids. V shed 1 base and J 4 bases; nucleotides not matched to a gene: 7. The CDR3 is CASSLNPGTSGYNEQFF. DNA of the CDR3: TGCGCCAGCAGCTTGAACCCCGGGACTAGCGGTTACAATGAGCAGTTCTTC.